This T cell receptor (beta chain) was sequenced for a study of monozygotic twins with inflammatory bowel disease. About this clonotype itself: Its antigen is unidentified.

The CDR3 runs to 15 residues. Template switching introduced UMIs that contain a 6-nucleotide sample barcode. TCRdb reprocessed the 5' RACE reads and stores each CDR3 protein as one record, lacking DNA. The listing records approximately 200,000 distinct CDR3 sequences. Study results and limitations: The study found lower TCRbeta diversity (inverse Simpson) in IBD patients than in healthy co-twins. Telling apart the different T cell subtypes was not possible. Clonotype sharing was lower in IBD patients than healthy twins, most markedly with disease activity.

The rearrangement joins TRBV12-3 or TRBV12-4 to TRBJ2-1. The receptor comes from a human donor with ulcerative colitis or Crohn's disease, or a healthy co-twin of an affected twin (not recorded which). Material: blood. This CDR3 is CASSLGRGSYNEQFF.